The clone carrying this T cell receptor beta chain was observed a few times. What it binds is unknown. This specimen belongs to a study of CD8+ T cells in alopecia areata. The wider study: Each of the treated patients was given oral tofacitinib, 5 to 10 mg twice daily, for moderate-to-severe alopecia areata. Overall study findings and caveats: Whereas mice showed it more clearly, TCR sharing across patients was murkier, possibly because of HLA.

After isolation, RNA underwent reverse transcription to generate cDNA as the sequencing template. Assay used: immunoSEQ multiplex PCR; TCRdb lists only in-frame clones, some missing. The data contain 160,000 or so clones, 65% to 75% of them seen just once; the ten biggest clones take up more than 9.5%. The CDR3 spans 12 residues. CDR1 is SEHNR, CDR2 FQNEAQ, per germline (reference sequence). Trimming removed 5 bases at V and 7 bases at J, with 9 bases between. Sequenced material: CD8+ T cells sorted from blood, taken at week 0. The rearrangement joins TRBV7-9 to TRBJ1-5; the D is unclear. The origin of this receptor is a human donor with alopecia areata. The CDR3 coding sequence is TGTGCCAGCAGCCCTCCGGGGCAGCCCCAGCATTTT. Its protein is CASSPPGQPQHF.